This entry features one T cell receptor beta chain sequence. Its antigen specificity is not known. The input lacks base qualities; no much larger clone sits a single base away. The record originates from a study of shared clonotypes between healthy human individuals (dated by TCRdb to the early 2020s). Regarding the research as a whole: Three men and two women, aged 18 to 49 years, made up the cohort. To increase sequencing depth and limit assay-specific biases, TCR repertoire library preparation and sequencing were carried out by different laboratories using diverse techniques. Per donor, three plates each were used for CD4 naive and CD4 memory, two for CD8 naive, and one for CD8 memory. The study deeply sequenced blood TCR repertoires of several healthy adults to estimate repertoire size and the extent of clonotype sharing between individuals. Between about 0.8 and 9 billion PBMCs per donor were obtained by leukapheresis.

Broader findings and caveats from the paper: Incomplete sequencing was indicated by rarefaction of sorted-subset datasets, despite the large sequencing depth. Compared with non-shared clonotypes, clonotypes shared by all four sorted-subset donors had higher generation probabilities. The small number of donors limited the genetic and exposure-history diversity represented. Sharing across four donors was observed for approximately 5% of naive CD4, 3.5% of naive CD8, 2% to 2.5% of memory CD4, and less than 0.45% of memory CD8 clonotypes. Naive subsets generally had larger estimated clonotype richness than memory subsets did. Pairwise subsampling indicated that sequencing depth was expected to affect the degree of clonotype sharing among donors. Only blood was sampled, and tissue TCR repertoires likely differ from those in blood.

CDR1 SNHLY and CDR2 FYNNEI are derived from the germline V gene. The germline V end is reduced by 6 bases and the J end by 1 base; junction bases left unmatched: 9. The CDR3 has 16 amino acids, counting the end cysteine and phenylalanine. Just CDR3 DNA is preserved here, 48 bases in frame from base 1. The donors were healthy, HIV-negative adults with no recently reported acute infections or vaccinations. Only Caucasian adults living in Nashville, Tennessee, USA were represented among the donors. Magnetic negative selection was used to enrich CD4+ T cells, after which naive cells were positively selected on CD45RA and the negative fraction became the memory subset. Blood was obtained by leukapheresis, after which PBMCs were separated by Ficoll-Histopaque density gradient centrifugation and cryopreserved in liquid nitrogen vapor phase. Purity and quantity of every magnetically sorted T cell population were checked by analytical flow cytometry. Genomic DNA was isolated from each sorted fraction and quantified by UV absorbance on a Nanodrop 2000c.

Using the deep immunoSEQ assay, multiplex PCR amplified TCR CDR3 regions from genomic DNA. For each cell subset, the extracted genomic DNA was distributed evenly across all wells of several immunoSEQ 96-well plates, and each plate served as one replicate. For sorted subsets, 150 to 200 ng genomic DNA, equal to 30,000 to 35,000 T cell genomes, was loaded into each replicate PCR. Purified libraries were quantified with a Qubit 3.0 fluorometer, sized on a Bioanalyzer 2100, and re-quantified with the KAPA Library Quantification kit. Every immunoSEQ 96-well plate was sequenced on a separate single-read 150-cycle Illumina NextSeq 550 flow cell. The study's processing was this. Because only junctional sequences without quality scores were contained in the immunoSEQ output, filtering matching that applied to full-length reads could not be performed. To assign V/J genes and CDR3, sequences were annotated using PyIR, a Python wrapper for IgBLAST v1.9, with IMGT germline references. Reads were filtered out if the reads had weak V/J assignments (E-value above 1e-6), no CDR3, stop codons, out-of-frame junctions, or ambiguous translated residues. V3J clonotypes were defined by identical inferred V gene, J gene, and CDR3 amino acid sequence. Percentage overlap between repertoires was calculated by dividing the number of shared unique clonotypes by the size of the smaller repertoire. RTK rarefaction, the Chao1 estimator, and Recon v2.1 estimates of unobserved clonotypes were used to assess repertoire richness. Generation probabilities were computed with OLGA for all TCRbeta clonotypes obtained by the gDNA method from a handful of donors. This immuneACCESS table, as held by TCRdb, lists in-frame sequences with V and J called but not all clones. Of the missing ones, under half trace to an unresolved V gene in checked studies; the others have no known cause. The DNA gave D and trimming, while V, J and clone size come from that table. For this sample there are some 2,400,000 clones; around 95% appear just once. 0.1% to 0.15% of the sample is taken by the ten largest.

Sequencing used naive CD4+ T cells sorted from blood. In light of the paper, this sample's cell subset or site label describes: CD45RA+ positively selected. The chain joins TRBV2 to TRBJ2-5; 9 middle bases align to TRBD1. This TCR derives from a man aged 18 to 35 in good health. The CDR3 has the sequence CASRRTGASPQETQYF. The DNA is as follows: TGTGCCAGCAGGAGGACAGGGGCGAGCCCCCAAGAGACCCAGTACTTC.